These 18 T cell receptor beta chains came from one sample sequenced in a study of blood T cell repertoires in COVID-19. Clones were read by immunoSEQ multiplex PCR, and TCRdb kept only the in-frame ones, dropping some. The table has 400,000 to 450,000 clones, around 91% seen once; the top ten hold 0.55% to 0.75%. The sequenced sample was PBMCs or T cells enriched from blood (not recorded which). The receptors were gathered from a young man who had recovered from COVID-19.

The rearrangement links TRBV7-9 to TRBJ1-5; a weak D match, TRBD1 (5 bases). V was trimmed by 5 bases and J by 6 bases, leaving 29 bases between them. CDR1 is SEHNR, CDR2 FQNEAQ, per germline (reference sequence). This CDR3 has 19 amino acids. CDR3 bases: TGTGCCAGCAGCCCTTGGGCCCCCCCCTGTAGGGGCTTTATTCAGCCCCAGCATTTT. Its translation: CASSPWAPPCRGFIQPQHF. The whole variable domain, remainder taken from reference TRBV7-9 and TRBJ1-5, is DTGVSQNPRHKITKRGQNVTFRCDPISEHNRLYWYRQTLGQGPEFLTYFQNEAQLEKSRLLSDRFSAERPKGSFSTLEIQRTEQGDSAMYLCASSPWAPPCRGFIQPQHFGDGTRLSIL.

This clone is a singleton in its sample. The chain joins TRBV15 to TRBJ2-2; a weak D match, TRBD1 (5 bases). Germline CDR1 is LNHNV and CDR2 is YYDKDF (reference sequence). The CDR3 covers 13 residues. The germline V and J ends were trimmed by 3 bases and 8 bases, with 10 bases remaining between them. CDR3 loop: CATSRTAQGELFF. DNA for the CDR3: TGTGCCACCAGCAGGACAGCTCAGGGGGAGCTGTTTTTT. Full variable domain (remainder filled in from reference TRBV15 and TRBJ2-2): DAMVIQNPRYQVTQFGKPVTLSCSQTLNHNVMYWYQQKSSQAPKLLFHYYDKDFNNEADTPDNFQSRRPNTSFCFLDIRSPGLGDTAMYLCATSRTAQGELFFGEGSRLTVL.

The gene calls are TRBV27 and TRBJ2-7; D unclear. The CDR3 extends over 11 amino acids. Germline V gene sequence: CDR1 MNHEY, CDR2 SMNVEV (reference sequence). The V and J ends lost 7 bases and 3 bases respectively, with 7 bases between them. This CDR3 is CASMSNYEQYF. The CDR3 coding sequence is TGTGCCAGCATGAGTAACTACGAGCAGTACTTC.

The chain combines TRBV28 with TRBJ2-7; 12 nucleotides agree with TRBD2. The CDR3 is 17 residues long. V was pared by 5 bases and J by 2 bases, with 10 bases of the junction left unmatched. Germline V gene data show CDR1 as MDHEN and CDR2 as SYDVKM. CDR3 sequence (DNA): TGTGCCAGCAGTCCCCCAACTAGCGGGAGGTCTCCCTACGAGCAGTACTTC. Protein sequence: CASSPPTSGRSPYEQYF.

V and J are TRBV28 and TRBJ2-7; 7 bases line up with TRBD2. V lost 1 base to trimming and J lost 3 bases; unmatched junction nucleotides: 3. Germline V gene lookup returns CDR1 MDHEN and CDR2 SYDVKM. CDR3 size: 14 residues. CDR3 sequence: CASSLSGGGYEQYF. The CDR3 DNA sequence: TGTGCCAGCAGTTTATCTGGCGGGGGCTACGAGCAGTACTTC.

V usage is TRBV28 and J usage is TRBJ2-2, with no clear D. This CDR3 has 15 residues. V was shortened by 5 bases and J by 4 bases, with 14 bases between the two germline ends. CDR1 MDHEN and CDR2 SYDVKM come from the germline V gene. The CDR3 loop reads CASSPPGTITGELFF. The CDR3 DNA sequence: TGTGCCAGCAGTCCTCCCGGAACTATCACCGGGGAGCTGTTTTTT.

Only one count was recorded for this clone. The V gene is TRBV5-1, the J gene TRBJ2-1, with 9 nucleotides matching TRBD1. Germline V lookup: CDR1 SGHRS, CDR2 YFSETQ. The CDR3 totals 15 residues. J gave up 6 bases and V 1 base, and 5 bases lay outside the gene matches. The CDR3 coding sequence is TGCGCCAGCAGCTTGATACAGGGGGCCGGCAATGAGCAGTTCTTC. It is translated as CASSLIQGAGNEQFF.

V gene TRBV6-5 combines with J gene TRBJ2-3, with a tentative D call TRBD1 (6 bases). V was clipped by 8 bases and J by 2 bases, with 11 bases between them. There are 13 residues in the CDR3. The germline CDR1 and CDR2 sequences are MNHEY and SVGAGI. The CDR3 DNA sequence: TGTGCCAGCCGGGACATATCCACAGATACGCAGTATTTT. Protein: CASRDISTDTQYF.

V is TRBV27 and J is TRBJ1-5; 10 bases line up with TRBD1. This CDR3 has 14 residues. V gave up 4 bases and J gave up 6 bases; unmatched junction bases: 3. CDR1 and CDR2 (germline): MNHEY, SMNVEV (reference sequence). The CDR3: CASSSGQGGQPQHF. CDR3 DNA sequence: TGTGCCAGCAGTTCCGGACAGGGGGGTCAGCCCCAGCATTTT.

The chain has TRBV28 and TRBJ1-2; a possible D gene is TRBD1 (5 bases). Trimming shortened V by 5 bases and J by 2 bases, and 9 bases separated the two germline ends. This CDR3 contains 13 residues. Germline V lookup: CDR1 MDHEN, CDR2 SYDVKM. The CDR3: CASSVGGNYGYTF. CDR3 DNA sequence: TGTGCCAGCAGTGTCGGGGGAAACTATGGCTACACCTTC.

This clone has just one count. The chain employs TRBV19 and TRBJ2-7; TRBD1 aligns across 7 bases. V trimming: 5 bases; J trimming: 7 bases; junction bases outside the gene matches: 14. Germline-derived CDR1 and CDR2 are LNHDA and SQIVND (reference sequence). This CDR3 region has 15 residues. CDR3 amino acids: CASSRDSASFGEQYF. In nucleotides, the CDR3 is TGTGCCAGTAGTCGGGACAGCGCCTCGTTTGGGGAGCAGTACTTC. The full variable domain, with the rest looked up from reference TRBV19 and TRBJ2-7, is DGGITQSPKYLFRKEGQNVTLSCEQNLNHDAMYWYRQDPGQGLRLIYYSQIVNDFQKGDIAEGYSVSREKKESFPLTVTSAQKNPTAFYLCASSRDSASFGEQYFGPGTRLTVT.

The chain combines TRBV7-9 with TRBJ2-5; weak D call: TRBD1 (5 bases). V was clipped by 5 bases and J by 8 bases, with 12 bases between them. The length of the CDR3 is 12 residues. Per germline, CDR1 SEHNR and CDR2 FQNEAQ (reference sequence). The CDR3 sequence is CASSVPQGTQYF. CDR3 sequence (DNA): TGTGCCAGCAGCGTCCCCCAGGGCACCCAGTACTTC.

This clone has just one count. The chain carries TRBV7-2 and TRBJ2-1; the D is unclear. Germline CDR1 is SGHTA and CDR2 is FQGNSA. The CDR3 sequence is 14 residues long. Trimming removed 3 bases at V and 6 bases at J, with 12 bases between. CDR3 residues: CASSLVSWANEQFF. The CDR3 coding sequence is TGTGCCAGCAGCTTGGTTTCCTGGGCCAATGAGCAGTTCTTC.

CDR3 coding DNA: TGTGCCAGCAGCTTAGGAGCAGGGGAAAATTCACCCCTCCACTTT. Amino acid sequence: CASSLGAGENSPLHF. The chain carries TRBV7-9 and TRBJ1-6, with a weak D call TRBD1 (6 bases). The CDR3 sequence is 15 residues long. Deletions cut 1 base from V and 7 bases from J, with 11 bases between. Germline assignment: CDR1 SEHNR and CDR2 FQNEAQ (reference sequence).

J is TRBJ1-1 and V is TRBV15; 7 bases are shared with TRBD1. The V gene's germline CDR1 is LNHNV and CDR2 YYDKDF (reference sequence). This CDR3 has 14 amino acids. Losses at the gene ends were 3 bases for V and 2 bases for J; bases not matched to a gene: 3. The CDR3 loop reads CATSRGDRNTEAFF. The CDR3 DNA reads as TGTGCCACCAGCAGGGGGGACAGAAACACTGAAGCTTTCTTT.

The chain recombines TRBV7-3 with TRBJ1-1, with D maybe TRBD1 (5 bases). Germline V gene lookup returns CDR1 SGHTA and CDR2 FQGTGA. V lost 5 bases and J lost 1, with 14 bases in between. CDR3 length: 15 residues. The DNA for the CDR3 is TGTGCCAGCAGCCCTTCAGGGCTCTCGAACACTGAAGCTTTCTTT. Encoded protein: CASSPSGLSNTEAFF.

The V and J genes are TRBV5-1 and TRBJ1-1; 9 bases agree with TRBD1. V gave up 0 bases and J gave up 3 bases; unmatched junction bases: 6. The CDR3 is 16 amino acids. Germline V gene sequence: CDR1 SGHRS, CDR2 YFSETQ. For the CDR3, the DNA is TGCGCCAGCAGCTTGGGACAGGGGGTGGGAGACACTGAAGCTTTCTTT. Translated: CASSLGQGVGDTEAFF. The complete variable domain, with remaining parts taken from reference TRBV5-1 and TRBJ1-1, reads KAGVTQTPRYLIKTRGQQVTLSCSPISGHRSVSWYQQTPGQGLQFLFEYFSETQRNKGNFPGRFSGRQFSNSRSEMNVSTLELGDSALYLCASSLGQGVGDTEAFFGQGTRLTVV.

The genes are TRBV27 and TRBJ1-4; 8 bases align to TRBD1. CDR1 MNHEY and CDR2 SMNVEV come from the germline V gene (reference sequence). V shed 6 bases, J shed 1 base, and the junction held 13 bases outside the gene matches. The CDR3 sequence is 18 residues long. CDR3 region: CASRPTGASPITNEKLFF. The CDR3 coding sequence is TGTGCCAGCAGACCGACAGGGGCCTCCCCGATAACTAATGAAAAACTGTTTTTT.